The rows below give T cell receptor beta chains drawn from one sample of a study of cytomegalovirus exposure and HLA in healthy donors. TCRdb's copy holds only in-frame clones and misses some; the assay was immunoSEQ multiplex PCR. The profile shows around 190,000 clones, roughly 86% of them singletons. What was sequenced was PBMCs. All receptors derive from a woman under 30 in good health and CMV-seronegative. The CDR3 runs from the conserved cysteine through the conserved F or W. D genes are given only for firm matches. Clone size is not always given. Where it is, it says once, few, many or a class for expanded clones.

clone_size j_call v_call d_call cdr3_aa cdr3_nt
once TRBJ2-7 TRBV2 TRBD2 CASSEALRGTSGKVTEQYF TGTGCCAGCAGTGAAGCGCTTCGGGGGACTAGCGGGAAGGTCACCGAGCAGTACTTC
. TRBJ1-2 TRBV6-1 . CASSELTNYGYTF TGTGCCAGCAGTGAACTAACTAACTATGGCTACACCTTC
. TRBJ1-1 TRBV5-4 TRBD1 CASSSRDRGEAFF TGTGCCAGCAGCTCTAGGGACAGGGGGGAAGCTTTCTTT
. TRBJ1-4 TRBV2 . CASSSTGLFEKLFF TGTGCCAGCAGTTCGACAGGCTTATTTGAAAAACTGTTTTTT
. TRBJ1-2 TRBV7-9 . CASSSTGLRGYTF TGTGCCAGCAGCTCTACAGGTCTCCGCGGCTACACCTTC
. TRBJ1-2 TRBV2 . CASRVGGALIGGYTF TGTGCCAGCAGGGTTGGGGGGGCGTTGATCGGTGGCTACACCTTC
. TRBJ2-7 TRBV7-2 TRBD1 CASSLNFGTAYEQYF TGTGCCAGCAGTCTAAACTTCGGGACAGCTTACGAGCAGTACTTC
. TRBJ1-2 TRBV5-8 TRBD1 CASRPQGDYGYTF TGTGCCAGCAGACCACAGGGGGACTATGGCTACACCTTC
few TRBJ2-7 TRBV19 TRBD2 CASSTISGSGYEQYF TGTGCCAGTAGTACCATTAGCGGGAGTGGCTACGAGCAGTACTTC
few TRBJ2-7 TRBV19 TRBD2 CASSILAGGLYEQYF TGTGCCAGTAGTATACTAGCGGGGGGCCTCTACGAGCAGTACTTC
. TRBJ1-6 TRBV19 . CASSMATGHYNSPLHF TGTGCCAGTAGTATGGCGACGGGACACTATAATTCACCCCTCCACTTT
. TRBJ2-7 TRBV6-5 . CASSRQENSYEQYF TGTGCCAGCAGTCGACAAGAAAACTCCTACGAGCAGTACTTC
few TRBJ1-2 TRBV11-2 . CASSLGRVLGRDGYTF TGTGCCAGCAGCTTAGGCAGGGTCTTGGGCCGGGATGGCTACACCTTC
. TRBJ2-7 TRBV4-1 TRBD2 CASSQDFLAGVYEQYF TGCGCCAGCAGCCAAGATTTTCTAGCGGGAGTATACGAGCAGTACTTC
few TRBJ2-7 TRBV6-5 . CASSYGRGYEQYF TGTGCCAGCAGTTACGGCAGGGGCTACGAGCAGTACTTC
. TRBJ1-2 TRBV7-9 TRBD1 CASSFVGTGEDGYTF TGTGCCAGCAGCTTTGTAGGGACAGGGGAGGATGGCTACACCTTC
. TRBJ2-7 TRBV5-1 TRBD1 CASSLADRGAINEQYF TGCGCCAGCAGCTTGGCGGACAGGGGAGCAATCAACGAGCAGTACTTC
. TRBJ1-2 TRBV30 TRBD1 CAWSVQGYGYTF TGTGCCTGGAGTGTACAGGGGTATGGCTACACCTTC
. TRBJ2-1 TRBV7-2 TRBD1 CASSWGQLNEQFF TGTGCCAGCAGCTGGGGACAGCTCAATGAGCAGTTCTTC
few TRBJ1-2 TRBV10-2 . CASSESIGQGIRYTF TGCGCCAGCAGTGAGTCGATAGGGCAGGGGATTCGCTACACCTTC
. TRBJ1-5 TRBV6-5 . CASSYARPQHF TGTGCCAGCAGTTACGCGCGGCCCCAGCATTTT
. TRBJ1-2 TRBV7-9 TRBD1 CASSGQGQFINGYTF TGTGCCAGCAGCGGACAGGGACAGTTCATTAATGGCTACACCTTC
. TRBJ2-1 TRBV6-5 TRBD1 CASSYLDRGRYNEQFF TGTGCCAGCAGTTACTTGGACAGGGGAAGGTACAATGAGCAGTTCTTC
. TRBJ2-5 TRBV5-1 . CASSLVVTAIQETQYF TGCGCCAGCAGCTTGGTCGTGACAGCAATTCAAGAGACCCAGTACTTC
. TRBJ2-2 TRBV6-5 . CASSRRVNGELFF TGTGCCAGCAGCCGCCGGGTGAACGGGGAGCTGTTTTTT
. TRBJ2-7 TRBV6-5 TRBD1 CASSYYGQGLNEQYF TGTGCCAGCAGTTACTACGGACAGGGTTTAAACGAGCAGTACTTC
. TRBJ2-1 TRBV2 . CASKIEAYSYNEQFF TGTGCCAGCAAGATTGAAGCATATTCCTACAATGAGCAGTTCTTC
. TRBJ1-5 TRBV11-2 . CASSLLRSTRVGQPQHF TGTGCCAGCAGCTTGTTAAGATCCACACGGGTTGGGCAGCCCCAGCATTTT
. TRBJ2-2 TRBV29-1 . CSVVSSNTGELFF TGCAGCGTTGTTTCCTCGAACACCGGGGAGCTGTTTTTT
. TRBJ2-3 TRBV6-4 . CASSDSAEGPTDTQYF TGTGCCAGCAGTGACTCAGCGGAGGGCCCCACAGATACGCAGTATTTT
once TRBJ1-5 TRBV30 . CAWSVSFPNQPQHF TGTGCCTGGAGTGTTAGTTTTCCGAATCAGCCCCAGCATTTT
. TRBJ2-7 TRBV7-9 TRBD2 CASTSGGGVEQYF TGTGCCAGCACCTCCGGGGGGGGCGTCGAGCAGTACTTC
. TRBJ1-2 TRBV7-2 . CASSPLGGVLGYGYTF TGTGCCAGCAGCCCCCTTGGGGGGGTCCTTGGCTATGGCTACACCTTC
. TRBJ2-7 TRBV2 TRBD1 CASRGDRGTYEQYF TGTGCCAGCAGGGGAGACAGGGGAACCTACGAGCAGTACTTC
. TRBJ1-1 TRBV9 TRBD1 CASSSRRDRGRETWLRTEAFF TGTGCCAGCAGCTCACGCCGGGACAGGGGGCGCGAAACGTGGCTACGGACTGAAGCTTTCTTT
. TRBJ2-1 TRBV19 . CATLDMSSYNEQFF TGTGCCACCCTGGACATGAGCTCCTACAATGAGCAGTTCTTC
. TRBJ2-5 TRBV11-2 . CASSLSAETQYF TGTGCCAGCAGCTTAAGCGCTGAGACCCAGTACTTC
. TRBJ1-5 TRBV12-5 TRBD1 CASGLVLLGTDSQPQHF TGTGCTAGTGGTTTGGTTCTCCTCGGGACAGATAGTCAGCCCCAGCATTTT
. TRBJ1-2 TRBV19 TRBD1 CASSIPLGDRVDGYTF TGTGCCAGTAGTATCCCCCTGGGCGACAGGGTAGATGGCTACACCTTC
. TRBJ2-3 TRBV6-4 TRBD2 CASSDSGTSHTDTQYF TGTGCCAGCAGTGACTCGGGGACTAGTCATACAGATACGCAGTATTTT
. TRBJ2-5 TRBV7-6 TRBD2 CASSLQTSGGSLYF TGTGCCAGCAGCTTGCAGACTAGCGGGGGGTCCTTGTACTTC
. TRBJ2-7 TRBV10-3 . CAISDGLTGRGSYEQYF TGTGCCATCAGCGACGGACTGACAGGCCGGGGCTCCTACGAGCAGTACTTC
. TRBJ2-2 TRBV18 TRBD1 CASSRIDRGSGTGELFF TGTGCCAGCTCACGTATCGACAGGGGTTCGGGCACCGGGGAGCTGTTTTTT
. TRBJ1-2 TRBV29-1 TRBD1 CSARARGLHGYTF TGCAGCGCCCGGGCCAGGGGGTTACATGGCTACACCTTC
. TRBJ1-5 TRBV27 TRBD1 CASSLSGGQGEQPQHF TGTGCCAGCAGTTTATCGGGGGGACAGGGGGAACAGCCCCAGCATTTT
few TRBJ2-5 TRBV5-6 . CASSLRDTQETQYF TGTGCCAGCAGCTTAAGGGACACCCAAGAGACCCAGTACTTC
. TRBJ1-2 TRBV14 . CASSHARVGYTF TGTGCCAGCAGCCACGCCAGGGTTGGCTACACCTTC
many TRBJ2-2 TRBV6-4 TRBD2 CASSLAGDTGELFF TGTGCCAGCAGTCTAGCGGGAGACACCGGGGAGCTGTTTTTT
. TRBJ1-3 TRBV10-2 TRBD1 CASGEMTGASGNTIYF TGCGCCAGCGGGGAAATGACAGGGGCCTCTGGAAACACCATATATTTT
. TRBJ1-2 TRBV10-1 . CASSETGRGYTF TGCGCCAGCAGTGAGACCGGTCGTGGCTACACCTTC
. TRBJ1-1 TRBV7-8 TRBD1 CASSRGRTEAFF TGTGCCAGCAGCAGGGGGCGTACTGAAGCTTTCTTT
. TRBJ2-7 TRBV19 TRBD2 CASKRGGEQYF TGTGCCAGTAAGCGGGGAGGCGAGCAGTACTTC
. TRBJ2-7 TRBV18 TRBD1 CASSPGTEREQYF TGTGCCAGCTCACCAGGGACAGAAAGGGAGCAGTACTTC
. TRBJ2-1 TRBV13 . CASSLHNEQFF TGTGCCAGCAGCTTACATAATGAGCAGTTCTTC